This TCR beta chain was found in a study of metastatic and nonmetastatic thyroid tumors (dated by TCRdb to between 2020 and 2021). General notes on the study: The researchers compared repertoires between peripheral blood samples and tumor or nodule tissue samples from patients with malignant or benign thyroid disease. General study outcomes and caveats: In both blood and tumor samples, TCR beta diversity was reported to be significantly higher in malignant tumors than in benign nodules.

The receptor library was made with PCR. Sequencing was carried out with an Illumina HiSeq 4000. High-throughput sequencing was used to profile the TCR beta-chain CDR3 region of each patient. Per the authors' processing: The researchers built a classifier to tell apart papillary thyroid cancer patients with distant metastasis, based on CDR3 differences among clinicopathological groups. The Shannon index was used to measure repertoire diversity, and the Morisita-Horn index was used to measure how similar tumor and blood repertoires were. TCRdb reworked the public reads: Q25 trimming with fastp, MiXCR clone assembly, productive beta chains retained. None of the V and J calls come from the authors' own analysis; TCRdb made them. The sample table holds fewer than 100,000 clones, of which just under 15% were seen once. Roughly 4% of the sample rests with the top ten. CDR1 and CDR2 are read off the germline V gene as SGHRS and YFSETQ. Measured from the cysteine to the phenylalanine, the CDR3 is 15 residues long. CDR3 DNA is the only sequence kept; it has 45 bases, read in frame from the first base. V is trimmed back by 4 bases and J by 3 bases, and the junction contains 8 bases that no gene match accounts for.

In its sample, this clone was seen many times. Its binding antigen is unknown. Qualities for individual bases were not recorded, and no much larger clone is one base off. No treatment had been received by any patient before thyroid surgery. Using T-cell receptor beta sequencing, the study looked back at clinical samples from patients collected from about 2011 to 2018. The source is a female donor with papillary thyroid cancer or a benign thyroid nodule (not recorded which). Some clones in this sample may be carry-over from other donors' samples. Sequencing used blood. The receptor chain draws on TRBV5-1 and TRBJ2-3, and 7 bases in between align with TRBD2. The CDR3 here reads CASSPGLVSTDTQYF. At the DNA level, the sequence is TGCGCCAGCAGCCCCGGACTAGTTAGTACAGATACGCAGTATTTT.